One sample yielded the 8 T cell receptor beta chains listed below, sequenced in a study of blood T cells in healthy people across ages. With a J-beta primer mix and a sample-barcoded 5' primer, a second PCR ran roughly 6 to 12 cycles. TCRdb recomputed calls from the 5' RACE reads with MiXCR, one row per CDR3 protein. Found here are about 640,000 distinct CDR3 sequences, around 43% of them singletons; the top ten hold roughly 30%. Sequencing was carried out using blood. The receptors were gathered from a man older than 75 in good health.

The chain uses TRBV9 and TRBJ2-7, with TRBD2 matching over 7 bases. The CDR3 is 14 amino acids. Per germline, CDR1 SGDLS and CDR2 YYNGEE. Trimming cost V 5 bases and J 1 base; bases outside gene matches: 6. CDR3 sequence (DNA): TGTGCCAGCAGTCGACTAGCCGAGTCCTACGAGCAGTACTTC. Its protein product is CASSRLAESYEQYF.

The rearrangement joins TRBV7-2 to TRBJ2-3; 7 nucleotides agree with TRBD2. The germline V gene encodes CDR1 SGHTA and CDR2 FQGNSA. The CDR3 is 16 amino acids. With V trimmed by 1 base and J by 3 bases, 7 bases remained unmatched. CDR3 amino acids: CASSLDPAGVTDTQYF. The CDR3 bases are TGTGCCAGCAGCTTAGATCCGGCGGGGGTAACAGATACGCAGTATTTT.

The chain is built from TRBV3-1 and TRBJ2-1; tentatively, D is TRBD2 (7 bases). TRBJ2-7 matches the DNA end more closely, so the J call is doubtful. The CDR3 runs 18 residues. Germline V gene data show CDR1 as LGHDT and CDR2 as YNNKEL (reference sequence). In DNA, the CDR3 is TGTGCCAGCAGCCCCCCGGCGGCGGGGGCCAGCTCCTACAATGAGCAGTACTTC. Its protein is CASSPPAAGASSYNEQYF.

The J gene is TRBJ1-2, the V gene TRBV5-4; D is unresolved. The length of the CDR3 is 15 residues. CDR1 and CDR2 from the germline V gene are SGHNT and YYREEE (reference sequence). Trimming left V 4 bases short and J 5 bases short, with 18 bases between. CDR3 nucleotides: TGTGCCAGCAGCCCCCTCGGTCGGGAGACGTATGGCTACACCTTC. This gives the protein CASSPLGRETYGYTF.

The chain uses TRBV6-2 or TRBV6-3 and TRBJ2-4; D is possibly TRBD1 (6 bases). With the DNA end fitting TRBJ2-7 better, the J assignment may be wrong. Germline assignment: CDR1 MNHEY and CDR2 SVGEGT. The CDR3 loop spans 14 amino acids. In nucleotides, the CDR3 is TGTGCCAGCACCAGGGGTCAGGGAACCTACGAGCAGTACTTC. Protein sequence: CASTRGQGTYEQYF.

In its sample, this clonotype was seen once. The V and J genes are TRBV7-9 and TRBJ2-2; D is unresolved. The V and J ends lost 2 bases and 5 bases respectively, with 9 bases between them. Looked up from germline, CDR1 is SEHNR and CDR2 is FQNEAQ (reference sequence). The CDR3 runs 14 residues. This CDR3 reads CASSLSWGTGELFF. CDR3 bases: TGTGCCAGCAGCTTATCGTGGGGTACCGGGGAGCTGTTTTTT.

This clonotype was counted ten times or more. The chain is built from TRBV20-1 and TRBJ2-6, with no clear D. The CDR3 runs to 15 residues. Germline-derived CDR1 and CDR2 are DFQATT and SNEGSKA (reference sequence). Between the trimmed V and J ends, which lost 4 bases and 0 bases, there was a span of 10 bases. Here the CDR3 reads CSANLPASGANVLTF. CDR3 bases: TGCAGTGCTAATCTCCCCGCCTCTGGGGCCAACGTCCTGACTTTC.

This clonotype has ten or more counts. The rearrangement joins TRBV29-1 to TRBJ2-5, with unresolved D. Trimming took off 3 bases at V and 5 bases at J, with 10 bases between the two ends. Germline CDR1 SQVTM, CDR2 ANQGSEA. The CDR3 length is 12 residues. CDR3 protein: CSVELSRETQYF. Written as DNA, the CDR3 is TGCAGCGTTGAGCTGAGCAGGGAGACCCAGTACTTC.